A selection of T cell receptor beta chains follows, all from one sample in a study of T cells in Graves' hyperthyroidism and ophthalmopathy. Each CDR3 protein gets one entry after TCRdb re-called the multiplex PCR reads with MiXCR. The sample includes approximately 400,000 distinct CDR3 sequences, approximately 20% of them seen just once. Sequencing input: blood. All receptors derive from a woman between 18 and 29 years old with Graves' hyperthyroidism. Each CDR3 is given with its conserved first and last residue. The D gene is left open where the match is weak. Size tells how often a clone was seen (once, few, many) or the class of an expanded clone, and some rows leave it out.

>many|TRBJ1-1|.|TRBV10-3
TGTGCCATCAGTGGGGGGGGGACTACTGAAGCTTTCTTT
CAISGGGTTEAFF
>many|TRBJ2-7|.|TRBV20-1
TGCAGAGCCTCAACCGGGAGTTCCTGCGAGCAGTACTTC
CRASTGSSCEQYF
>many|TRBJ1-1|.|TRBV6-5
TGTGCCAGCAGTTACAGACAGGAGGGGGGAACTGAAGCTTTCTTT
CASSYRQEGGTEAFF
>many|TRBJ2-7|TRBD1|TRBV29-1
TGCAGCGTTCGACAGGGGAGGTACGAGCAGTACTTC
CSVRQGRYEQYF
>many|TRBJ1-2|.|TRBV30
TGTGCCTGGGACAGATACCATGATGGCTACACCTTC
CAWDRYHDGYTF
>.|TRBJ2-3|.|TRBV7-3
TGTGCCAGCAGCGCTACGGGACGCCCAGGGGATACGCAGTATTTT
CASSATGRPGDTQYF
>many|TRBJ2-1|.|TRBV20-1
TGCAGTGCTAGAGGGCAAGGCAGTCGTGAGCAGTTCTTC
CSARGQGSREQFF
>many|TRBJ1-1|TRBD1|TRBV5-6
TGTGCCAGCAGCCCAAATAGGTACTACAGGGGGCTCACTGAAGCTTTCTTT
CASSPNRYYRGLTEAFF
>many|TRBJ1-1|TRBD1|TRBV5-1
TGCGCCAGCAGCGCAGGGACAGGGACTGAAGCTTTCTTT
CASSAGTGTEAFF
>many|TRBJ1-1|TRBD1|TRBV25-1
TGTGCCAGCAGTGGGACAATTGGACAGGGGGCCTGGAACACTGAAGCTTTCTTT
CASSGTIGQGAWNTEAFF
>many|TRBJ2-5|.|TRBV30
TGTGCCTGGAGTGTACTAGACGAGACCCAGTACTTC
CAWSVLDETQYF
>.|TRBJ1-2|.|TRBV6-1
TGTGCCAGCAGTCCACAGGGAGCCTATAACTATGGCTACACCTTC
CASSPQGAYNYGYTF
>many|TRBJ1-1|.|TRBV10-3
TGTGCTACTAGGGGGGCCCTCGGGGTTTGGGTGAACACTGAAGCTTTCTTT
CATRGALGVWVNTEAFF
>.|TRBJ2-7|TRBD2|TRBV6-1
TGTGCCAGCAGCCGGACTAGCGGGGGGGCCCAGGGCGAGCAGTACTTC
CASSRTSGGAQGEQYF
>many|TRBJ2-2|.|TRBV7-3
TGTGCCAGCAGCACCGGGACCGCTAACACCGGGGAGCTGTTTTTT
CASSTGTANTGELFF
>.|TRBJ1-1|TRBD1|TRBV24-1
TGTGCCACCAGTGTGTCCGGGACAGTGAACACTGAAGCTTTCTTT
CATSVSGTVNTEAFF
>once|TRBJ1-3|TRBD1|TRBV3-1
TGTGCCAGCAGCCAATTCAGGGGGACAAACACCATATATTTT
CASSQFRGTNTIYF
>many|TRBJ1-1|TRBD1|TRBV20-1
TGCAGTGCTAGAGCTACTAGCACCCGGGACAGAGCTTTCTTT
CSARATSTRDRAFF
>few|TRBJ2-5|.|TRBV3-1
TGTGCCAGCAGCTCCCAGGTGGAGATCCAAGAGACCCAGTACTTC
CASSSQVEIQETQYF
>many|TRBJ1-5|TRBD1|TRBV24-1
TGTGCCACCAGTGGACAGGGACATCAGCCCCAGCATTTT
CATSGQGHQPQHF
>many|TRBJ1-5|TRBD1|TRBV7-8
TGTGCCAGCAGTCTCCGGGACAGCTTCGCGGGGGTAAATCAGCCCCAGCATTTT
CASSLRDSFAGVNQPQHF
>many|TRBJ1-1|.|TRBV28
TGTGCCAGCAGTTTAAAGTACACTGAAGCTTTCTTT
CASSLKYTEAFF
>.|TRBJ1-2|TRBD1|TRBV7-8
TGTGCCAGCAGCCGGGACAGGGTCGGCGGTGGCTACACCTTC
CASSRDRVGGGYTF
>.|TRBJ2-2|TRBD2|TRBV4-1
TGCGCCAGCAGTCTTGCCGGACTAGCCACCGGGGAGCTGTTTTTT
CASSLAGLATGELFF
>many|TRBJ1-3|.|TRBV15
TGTGCCACCAGCAGAGAGTTTGGGACCTACTCTGGAAACACCATATATTTT
CATSREFGTYSGNTIYF
>many|TRBJ2-7|.|TRBV10-3
TGTGCCATCAGCGCGGAGAATTTCTACGAGCAGTACTTC
CAISAENFYEQYF
>.|TRBJ1-1|.|TRBV4-1
TGCGCCAGCAGCCAAGATGAGTCGGTCACTGAAGCTTTCTTT
CASSQDESVTEAFF
>many|TRBJ1-1|.|TRBV6-5
TGTGCCAGCAGTTCCTTCCCGAACCTGGGGAACACTGAAGCTTTCTTT
CASSSFPNLGNTEAFF
>many|TRBJ1-1|.|TRBV5-1
TGCGCCAGCAGGGATCTACCGGGAAACACTGAAGCTTTCTTT
CASRDLPGNTEAFF
>many|TRBJ1-2|.|TRBV27
TGTGCCAGCAGCCTCGGAAGGAGCTATGGCTACACCTTC
CASSLGRSYGYTF
>many|TRBJ2-2|TRBD2|TRBV7-3
TGTGCCAGCAGCCGGGAGGGGAGGAACACCGGGGAGCTGTTTTTT
CASSREGRNTGELFF
>many|TRBJ1-1|.|TRBV5-1
TGCGCCAGCAGCCATTCTCCGGGGGTTACTGAAGCTTTCTTT
CASSHSPGVTEAFF
>many|TRBJ2-5|.|TRBV20-1
TGCAGTGCTAGGGAGGGTGAGACCCAGTACTTC
CSAREGETQYF
>.|TRBJ1-5|.|TRBV12-3/TRBV12-4
TGTGCCAGCAGTTCGGTCGGTAACCAGCATTTT
CASSSVGNQHF
>many|TRBJ2-2|TRBD2|TRBV5-1
TGCGCCAGCGTCCGGCGGGGACTAGCTGTATTACGGAGGACCGGGGAGCTGTTTTTT
CASVRRGLAVLRRTGELFF
>few|TRBJ2-2|TRBD2|TRBV6-2/TRBV6-3
TGTGCCAGCAGTTTTAGCGGGGGGGCCAACGGGGAGCTGTTTTTT
CASSFSGGANGELFF
>many|TRBJ1-5|TRBD1|TRBV6-5
TGTGCCAGCAGTCCGGGCGGTGGGACAGACAATCAGCCCCAGCATTTT
CASSPGGGTDNQPQHF
>many|TRBJ1-1|.|TRBV6-5
TGTGCCAGCAGTTACCGTAGGGCTGAAGCTTTCTTT
CASSYRRAEAFF
>many|TRBJ1-2|.|TRBV6-1
TGTGCCAGTCGAAATGCCGGGACCGGGCGTGGCTACACCTTC
CASRNAGTGRGYTF
>few|TRBJ1-6|.|TRBV2
TGTGCCAGCAGTGAAAGCTGGTGGGGCGCGGAAGATTCACCCCTCCACTTT
CASSESWWGAEDSPLHF
>many|TRBJ1-2|.|TRBV10-2
TGCGCCAGCAGTGAGAGTAGCGCGAGCTATGGCTACACCTTC
CASSESSASYGYTF
>many|TRBJ1-5|.|TRBV15
TGTGCCACCAGCAGAGTGGGGGAGCCCCAGCATTTT
CATSRVGEPQHF
>many|TRBJ2-4|.|TRBV20-1
TGCAGTGCTAGGTCCGGACCCAACATTCAGTACTTC
CSARSGPNIQYF
>many|TRBJ2-3|TRBD2|TRBV6-5
TGTGCCAGCAGTACCCGACTAGCGGGGGCCTCAGATACGCAGTATTTT
CASSTRLAGASDTQYF
>few|TRBJ1-1|.|TRBV5-1
TGCGCCAGCAGCTTCAGAGGATCCGGGGCTGAAGCTTTCTTT
CASSFRGSGAEAFF
>many|TRBJ2-7|.|TRBV7-8
TGTGCCAGCAGCCGAAGCCAGGGGAACACCCCCTACGAGCAGTACTTC
CASSRSQGNTPYEQYF
>many|TRBJ2-5|.|TRBV12-3/TRBV12-4
TGTGCCAGCAGTTTAGACCAGGGACCGGGCGAGACCCAGTACTTC
CASSLDQGPGETQYF